This entry lists 13 T cell receptor beta chains sequenced from one sample in a study of blood T cell repertoires in COVID-19 (dated by TCRdb to the early 2020s). The method behind the library was the immunoSEQ multiplex PCR assay. The immuneACCESS repertoire file appears here via TCRdb, limited to in-frame rearrangements. These files lack a portion of the clones; in checked studies, under half of the deficit traces to unresolved V genes, and the cause of the others is not known. The sample records approximately 190,000 clones, roughly nine tenths of which are singletons. The ten most abundant clones make up roughly 2.2% of the sample. What was sequenced was peripheral blood. Receptors originate from a man between 65 and 85 years old with active or convalescent COVID-19.

The count of this clone is one. V usage is TRBV12-3 or TRBV12-4 and J usage is TRBJ2-3; 8 bases map to TRBD1. The CDR3 length is 13 residues. V lost 6 bases, J lost 1 base, and 0 bases stayed unmatched. CDR3 DNA sequence: TGTGCCAGCAGGGGACAGGGCACAGATACGCAGTATTTT. Its translation: CASRGQGTDTQYF.

This chain joins TRBV28 and TRBJ2-7; TRBD2 might be the D (7 bases). Trimming stripped 6 bases from V and 7 bases from J, with 16 bases between. The CDR3 runs to 13 residues. Germline V gene data show CDR1 as MDHEN and CDR2 as SYDVKM. Here the CDR3 DNA reads TGTGCCAGCAGGAAACAGGGAGGGGGGGAGCAGTACTTC. Its translation is CASRKQGGGEQYF. The entire variable domain, with the rest obtained from reference TRBV28 and TRBJ2-7, is as follows: DVKVTQSSRYLVKRTGEKVFLECVQDMDHENMFWYRQDPGLGLRLIYFSYDVKMKEKGDIPEGYSVSREKKERFSLILESASTNQTSMYLCASRKQGGGEQYFGPGTRLTVT.

V and J are TRBV18 and TRBJ2-6; no definite D call. Germline CDR1 is KGHSH and CDR2 is LQKENI. This CDR3 is 19 amino acids long. The V gene lost 6 bases and the J gene lost 2 bases, with 23 bases spanning the gap. The CDR3 spells CASSLRVGRSSPGANVLTF. CDR3 DNA: TGTGCCAGCTCCTTGCGCGTTGGGCGAAGCTCCCCTGGGGCCAACGTCCTGACTTTC.

The rearrangement links TRBV27 to TRBJ2-7; no clear D gene. Germline assignment: CDR1 MNHEY and CDR2 SMNVEV (reference sequence). The CDR3 is 13 amino acids. V dropped 6 bases and J dropped 6 bases, with 15 bases sitting between them. The CDR3 loop reads CASRTPGRSEQYF. The CDR3 bases are TGTGCCAGCAGAACCCCAGGAAGGTCCGAGCAGTACTTC.

CDR3 in DNA: TGTGCCAGTAGTACCCGATATCCTAGGGACAGATCCTACGAGCAGTACTTC. Translating it yields CASSTRYPRDRSYEQYF. The rearrangement joins TRBV19 to TRBJ2-7, with TRBD1 matching over 7 bases. The CDR3 is made up of 17 amino acids. J lost 1 base, V lost 4 bases, and 13 bases had no gene match. Per germline, CDR1 LNHDA and CDR2 SQIVND (reference sequence).

This clone occurred once. The chain recombines TRBV7-8 with TRBJ2-7, with TRBD2 as a possible D gene (7 bases). There are 16 residues in the CDR3. The germline V gene has CDR1 SGHVS and CDR2 FQNEAQ. With 5 bases removed from V and 4 bases from J, the gap between germline ends came to 21 bases. For the CDR3, the DNA is TGTGCCAGCAGCCCCTACGTTGAGGGAGGGGGTTACGAGCAGTACTTC. Translated: CASSPYVEGGGYEQYF. Full variable domain (missing parts from reference TRBV7-8 and TRBJ2-7): GAGVSQSPRYKVAKRGQDVALRCDPISGHVSLFWYQQALGQGPEFLTYFQNEAQLDKSGLPSDRFFAERPEGSVSTLKIQRTQQEDSAVYLCASSPYVEGGGYEQYFGPGTRLTVT.

The rearrangement joins TRBV7-2 to TRBJ2-5, with D perhaps matching TRBD2 (5 bases). The germline V gene has CDR1 SGHTA and CDR2 FQGNSA. The germline V and J ends were trimmed by 5 bases and 5 bases, with 12 bases remaining between them. This CDR3 is 13 amino acids long. DNA for the CDR3: TGTGCCAGCAGCGCCCGGGAAGGCGAGACCCAGTACTTC. Translated: CASSAREGETQYF.

The V and J genes are TRBV28 and TRBJ1-2; D is perhaps TRBD1 (5 bases). Germline-derived CDR1 and CDR2 are MDHEN and SYDVKM. Trimming removed 5 bases at V and 4 bases at J, with 14 bases between. CDR3 length: 14 amino acids. The CDR3 sequence: CASSTLATAYGYTF. For the CDR3, the DNA is TGTGCCAGCAGTACCCTGGCGACAGCCTATGGCTACACCTTC.

The gene calls are TRBV3-1 (or the pseudogene TRBV3-2) and TRBJ2-5; TRBD2 agrees at 7 bases. Germline V gives CDR1 LGHDT, CDR2 YNNKEL (reference sequence). CDR3 length equals 16 residues. The ends lost 0 bases at V and 6 bases at J; junction bases unmatched: 10. Here the CDR3 DNA reads TGTGCCAGCAGCCAAGAAGTCGGCGGGGGTAGGAAGACCCAGTACTTC. Residues: CASSQEVGGGRKTQYF.

The rearrangement links TRBV30 to TRBJ2-3; D possibly corresponds to TRBD2 (6 bases). Germline CDR1 and CDR2: GTSNPN and SVGIG (reference sequence). The germline V and J ends were trimmed by 3 bases and 1 base, with 14 bases remaining between them. The CDR3 totals 15 residues. Here the CDR3 DNA reads TGTGCCTGGAGCGGCGGGACCCCCGGCACAGATACGCAGTATTTT. This encodes CAWSGGTPGTDTQYF.

V gene TRBV7-2 combines with J gene TRBJ2-1, with 7 nucleotides matching TRBD2. The CDR3 is 16 residues long. Germline CDR1 reads SGHTA; CDR2 reads FQGNSA. V lost 3 bases, J lost 9 bases, and 14 bases stayed unmatched. The CDR3 DNA reads TGTGCCAGCAGCTTGGGCCCGGGACTACCTAGGGGTGAGCAGTTCTTC. Encoded protein: CASSLGPGLPRGEQFF.

As concerns this clone: This is likely a read error, given that the CDR3 carries no conserved phenylalanine or tryptophan at its end. No DNA is shown, since the ends of the CDR3 on it are uncertain; the CDR3 is the one TCRdb lists. The chain couples TRBV5-5 to TRBJ2-7; TRBD2 is taken as the D call from the table, unchecked against the DNA. CDR1 is SGHKS, CDR2 YYEKEE, per germline (reference sequence). The CDR3 totals 13 residues, both ends included. CDR3 in amino acids: CASSLGTTQRGVI.

V gene TRBV12-3 or TRBV12-4 combines with J gene TRBJ2-7, with D perhaps matching TRBD2 (5 bases). V lost 4 bases and J 6 bases, leaving 10 bases between the germline ends. The CDR3 is 12 residues long. The CDR3 coding sequence is TGTGCCAGCAGTTCGACACGGGGCGAGCAGTACTTC. It codes for CASSSTRGEQYF.